The clone carrying this TCR beta chain appeared once. The record originates from a study of blood T cell repertoires in COVID-19. Study-wide background: Researchers got acute and convalescent COVID-19 samples from the United States, Italy and Spain. From T cells, B-cell-depleted T cells, or PBMCs came the material, which was cDNA or gDNA.

Original methodology: Amplification from reference gene primers served as the basis for estimated nucleated cell counts. The assay was immunoSEQ multiplex PCR, and TCRdb's table has in-frame clones only and misses some. V, J and clone size are taken as reported in that table, and D and trimming were inferred from the DNA itself. The sample has hundreds of thousands of clones, roughly 82% seen once. CDR1 is SGHAT, CDR2 FQNNGV, per germline. The CDR3 has 12 residues. The V gene lost 0 bases and the J gene lost 7 bases, with 7 bases spanning the gap. The source material was peripheral blood. The source of this sequence is a woman aged 70-85 years with acute or convalescent COVID-19. The V and J genes are TRBV11-2 and TRBJ2-7, with D unresolved. This chain's CDR3 is CASSLDRREQYF. The CDR3 coding sequence is TGTGCCAGCAGCTTAGATCGTAGAGAGCAGTACTTC.